This section outlines one T cell receptor beta chain sequence together with its context. Donors were ostensibly healthy at sampling, although undocumented immune exposures were probable. Germline lookup yields CDR1 LNHDA and CDR2 SQIVND (reference sequence). The CDR3 is made up of 14 amino acids. With 1 base removed from V and 6 bases from J, the gap between germline ends came to 10 bases. The data originate from a study of cytomegalovirus exposure and HLA in healthy donors. 60 Vbeta and 13 Jbeta primers were used in PCR. Assay used: immunoSEQ multiplex PCR; TCRdb lists only in-frame clones, some missing. The sample shows 90,000 to 100,000 clones, around 77% of them seen only once.

The receptor was derived from an older woman in good health and CMV-seropositive. Sequences were obtained from PBMCs. The gene calls are TRBV19 and TRBJ1-5; D gene uncertain. The chain's CDR3 is CASSIAGVRQPQHF. The DNA of the CDR3 is TGTGCCAGTAGTATAGCGGGAGTGCGTCAGCCCCAGCATTTT.